This T cell receptor beta chain was obtained from a study of control samples from healthy donors and cancer patients. V was shortened by 4 bases and J by 1 base, with 13 bases between the two germline ends. This CDR3 is 15 amino acids long. Looked up from germline, CDR1 is SGHVS and CDR2 is FNYEAQ. Profiling relied on immunoSEQ multiplex PCR, and the TCRdb table lists in-frame clones only, not all of them. The sample lists under 150,000 clones, around 91% occurring once. The TCR was taken from a woman between 50 and 59 years old with colorectal cancer. Sequencing input: PBMCs. The chain couples TRBV7-6 to TRBJ1-1; perhaps TRBD1 as D (6 bases). Written as DNA, the CDR3 is TGTGCCAGCAGCTCCGGGACACCTGGGAACACTGAAGCTTTCTTT. This sequence encodes CASSSGTPGNTEAFF. The full variable domain, rest sourced from reference TRBV7-6 and TRBJ1-1, is GAGVSQSPRYKVTKRGQDVALRCDPISGHVSLYWYRQALGQGPEFLTYFNYEAQQDKSGLPNDRFSAERPEGSISTLTIQRTEQRDSAMYRCASSSGTPGNTEAFFGQGTRLTVV.